The 24 T cell receptor beta chains below were found in one sample sequenced in a study of T cell repertoires and HLA-DP antigens. These receptors' antigens are unknown. Sequenced by immunoSEQ multiplex PCR; TCRdb stores in-frame clones only, minus some. The table records 90,000 to 130,000 clones, 80% to 95% of them present only once. The source material was CD4+ T cells from PBMCs. These TCRs come from a woman aged 18-29 years in good health and CMV-seronegative.

V and J are TRBV7-9 and TRBJ2-7, with 7 bases aligning to TRBD1. Trimming at V came to 6 bases and at J to 2 bases, leaving 7 bases not matched to a gene. From germline, CDR1 is SEHNR and CDR2 FQNEAQ (reference sequence). CDR3 length: 14 amino acids. The CDR3 DNA reads TGTGCCAGCAGACGGGACAGCACAACCTACGAGCAGTACTTC. It yields the protein CASRRDSTTYEQYF.

The genes are TRBV5-6 and TRBJ2-1; 7 bases line up with TRBD2. The CDR3 loop spans 13 amino acids. Germline V CDR1 and CDR2: SGHDT, YYEEEE. V gave up 0 bases and J gave up 6 bases; unmatched junction bases: 0. DNA of the CDR3: TGTGCCAGCAGCTTGGGGACTAGCAATGAGCAGTTCTTC. It specifies CASSLGTSNEQFF.

This chain uses TRBV6-5 with TRBJ2-7; 10 nucleotides match TRBD2. Germline CDR1 reads MNHEY; CDR2 reads SVGAGI. This CDR3 comprises 15 residues. Losses at the gene ends were 2 bases for V and 1 base for J; bases not matched to a gene: 2. The CDR3 protein is CASSYLAGESYEQYF. CDR3 bases: TGTGCCAGCAGTTACCTAGCGGGAGAGTCCTACGAGCAGTACTTC.

This sequence joins TRBV7-9 and TRBJ2-1, with D uncertain. The CDR3 totals 10 residues. Germline loops: CDR1 SEHNR, CDR2 FQNEAQ (reference sequence). Trimming cost V 3 bases and J 7 bases, with 1 base left between them. Written as DNA, the CDR3 is TGTGCCAGCAGCTTTAATGAGCAGTTCTTC. Its translation is CASSFNEQFF. Looking up the rest from reference TRBV7-9 and TRBJ2-1 gives the full variable domain: DTGVSQNPRHKITKRGQNVTFRCDPISEHNRLYWYRQTLGQGPEFLTYFQNEAQLEKSRLLSDRFSAERPKGSFSTLEIQRTEQGDSAMYLCASSFNEQFFGPGTRLTVL.

The chain has TRBV6-1 and TRBJ2-1; D remains unclear. The CDR3 runs 11 residues. The germline V and J ends were trimmed by 2 bases and 9 bases, with 5 bases remaining between them. Germline loops: CDR1 MNHNS, CDR2 SASEGT. Here the CDR3 reads CASSELTEQFF. DNA of the CDR3: TGTGCCAGCAGTGAACTGACTGAGCAGTTCTTC.

The chain combines TRBV19 with TRBJ2-3; TRBD1 agrees at 9 bases. Germline V gene sequence: CDR1 LNHDA, CDR2 SQIVND (reference sequence). This CDR3 is built from 14 residues. The V segment lost 6 bases and the J segment 6 bases; nucleotides outside the gene matches: 7. CDR3 region: CASRVTGGRDTQYF. For the CDR3, the DNA is TGTGCCAGTAGGGTCACAGGGGGCAGGGATACGCAGTATTTT.

This clone was recorded once. CDR3 protein: CASSPYRGGQAYNEQFF. The CDR3 DNA is TGTGCCAGCAGTCCCTACAGGGGCGGTCAGGCCTACAATGAGCAGTTCTTC. The chain carries TRBV27 and TRBJ2-1, with 7 bases fitting TRBD1. Per the germline V gene, CDR1 is MNHEY and CDR2 is SMNVEV (reference sequence). Unmatched junction bases numbered 12, after V lost 5 bases and J lost 2 bases. The CDR3 consists of 17 residues.

This chain uses TRBV19 with TRBJ2-7; D not certain. Deletions cut 2 bases from V and 2 bases from J, with 10 bases between. Germline CDR1 LNHDA, CDR2 SQIVND (reference sequence). The CDR3 is made up of 14 amino acids. In DNA form, the CDR3 reads TGTGCCAGTAGTATAAGAGTCGGCCCCTACGAGCAGTACGTC. As protein: CASSIRVGPYEQYV.

The chain links TRBV5-1 to TRBJ2-1; weak D call: TRBD1 (5 bases). Deletions cut 0 bases from V and 5 bases from J, with 12 bases between. The CDR3 totals 15 residues. Looked up from germline, CDR1 is SGHRS and CDR2 is YFSETQ. The CDR3 spells CASSLVGIRDNEQFF. The CDR3 DNA reads as TGCGCCAGCAGCTTGGTAGGGATCAGGGACAATGAGCAGTTCTTC.

This chain joins TRBV19 and TRBJ2-2; possibly TRBD2 for D (6 bases). Per the germline V gene, CDR1 is LNHDA and CDR2 is SQIVND (reference sequence). This CDR3 has 17 amino acids. V was clipped by 2 bases and J by 4 bases, with 17 bases between them. The CDR3 region is CASSIYRREMATGELFF. The CDR3 DNA reads as TGTGCCAGTAGTATATACAGACGGGAGATGGCCACCGGGGAGCTGTTTTTT.

The chain joins TRBV11-1 to TRBJ1-1; 7 bases match TRBD1. The CDR3 length is 15 residues. Losses at the gene ends were 5 bases for V and 1 base for J; bases not matched to a gene: 7. Germline V gene lookup returns CDR1 SGHAT and CDR2 FQDESV (reference sequence). The CDR3, as DNA: TGTGCCAGCAGCCCCCGGGGGACAGCGAACACTGAAGCTTTCTTT. It encodes CASSPRGTANTEAFF.

The rearrangement joins TRBV7-9 to TRBJ2-7, with D tentatively TRBD1 (5 bases). V was pared by 8 bases and J by 0 bases, with 14 bases between. Germline values: CDR1 SEHNR, CDR2 FQNEAQ (reference sequence). CDR3 length equals 14 residues. For the CDR3, the DNA is TGTGCCAGCTCCGACAGCGTACGCTCCTACGAGCAGTACTTC. Encoded protein: CASSDSVRSYEQYF.

V usage is TRBV7-9 and J usage is TRBJ2-7, with D possibly called TRBD1 or TRBD2 (6 bases each). The CDR3 loop spans 13 amino acids. Trimming pared 2 bases from V and 6 bases from J, leaving 11 bases between. Germline V gene data show CDR1 as SEHNR and CDR2 as FQNEAQ (reference sequence). The DNA for the CDR3 is TGTGCCAGCAGCTTAATGGGGGGCGGCGAGCAGTACGTC. Its protein product is CASSLMGGGEQYV.

The gene calls are TRBV28 and TRBJ1-4; D is perhaps TRBD1 (6 bases). The length of the CDR3 is 14 residues. Trimming shortened V by 3 bases and J by 1 base, and 6 bases separated the two germline ends. The germline V gene encodes CDR1 MDHEN and CDR2 SYDVKM. CDR3 in amino acids: CASSFRGTNEKLFF. The CDR3 DNA reads as TGTGCCAGCAGTTTCAGGGGAACTAATGAAAAACTGTTTTTT.

The chain links TRBV2 to TRBJ2-7; 10 nucleotides line up with TRBD2. The CDR3 is 13 amino acids. V was clipped by 4 bases and J by 9 bases; unmatched bases: 6. Per germline, CDR1 SNHLY and CDR2 FYNNEI. The CDR3 coding sequence is TGTGCCAGCAGTGGGAGCGGGGGGGCCGCGCAGTACGTC. Its translation: CASSGSGGAAQYV.

The chain links TRBV5-1 to TRBJ2-1; TRBD2 matches at 8 bases. The J segment lost 1 base and the V segment lost 4 bases, leaving 7 bases of the junction unmatched. CDR1 and CDR2 (germline): SGHRS, YFSETQ. The CDR3 is made up of 16 amino acids. In DNA form, the CDR3 reads TGCGCCAGCAGCACCAGACTAGCGCCTTCCTACAATGAGCAGTTCTTC. It encodes CASSTRLAPSYNEQFF.

The chain is built from TRBV27 and TRBJ1-5; tentatively, D is TRBD1 (6 bases). CDR3 length: 15 amino acids. Germline values: CDR1 MNHEY, CDR2 SMNVEV (reference sequence). Trimming took off 0 bases at V and 6 bases at J, with 12 bases between the two ends. DNA for the CDR3: TGTGCCAGCAGTTTATCGAGGACAGCGAGTCAGCCCCAGCATTTT. Protein: CASSLSRTASQPQHF.

The chain joins TRBV2 to TRBJ2-1; 7 nucleotides match TRBD2. Germline assignment: CDR1 SNHLY and CDR2 FYNNEI. The CDR3 sequence is 14 residues long. V shed 4 bases, J shed 9 bases, and the junction held 9 bases outside the gene matches. CDR3 nucleotide sequence: TGTGCCAGCAGTGTTACTAGCGAGGGTGGTGAGCAGTTCTTC. It codes for CASSVTSEGGEQFF.

The chain links TRBV4-2 to TRBJ2-2; D unclear. Trimming took off 3 bases at V and 3 bases at J, with 5 bases between the two ends. Germline CDR1 reads LGHNA; CDR2 reads YNFKEQ. The CDR3 consists of 13 residues. The CDR3 nucleotides read TGTGCCAGCAGCCAGGGGTACACCGGGGAGCTGTTTTTT. Translating it yields CASSQGYTGELFF.

The chain carries TRBV11-1 and TRBJ1-2; unclear D gene. CDR1 and CDR2 (germline): SGHAT, FQDESV (reference sequence). This CDR3 spans 12 amino acids. Deletions cut 10 bases from V and 0 bases from J, with 9 bases between. The CDR3 DNA follows: TGTGCCACCGAGGGCCCTAACTATGGCTACACCTTC. This translates into CATEGPNYGYTF.

V and J are TRBV7-2 and TRBJ2-1; no clear D gene. The V and J ends lost 0 bases and 5 bases respectively, with 8 bases between them. The CDR3 length is 14 residues. Germline loops: CDR1 SGHTA, CDR2 FQGNSA. The CDR3 DNA reads TGTGCCAGCAGCTTAGCATCGGCGCACAATGAGCAGTTCTTC. Translation gives CASSLASAHNEQFF.

This chain joins TRBV6-5 and TRBJ1-3, with a weak D call TRBD1 (5 bases). Germline CDR1 and CDR2: MNHEY and SVGAGI. V lost 6 bases, J lost 3 bases, and 12 bases lay in between. The CDR3 runs to 14 residues. CDR3 in DNA: TGTGCCAGCAGCGAGGCAGGGATTGGAAACACCATATATTTT. This encodes CASSEAGIGNTIYF.

V usage is TRBV5-4 and J usage is TRBJ2-5, with D possibly matching TRBD1 (5 bases). Trimming left V 4 bases short and J 1 base short, with 8 bases between. This CDR3 is built from 13 residues. Germline loops: CDR1 SGHNT, CDR2 YYREEE (reference sequence). CDR3 sequence (DNA): TGTGCCAGCAGCCCGGACACCCAAGAGACCCAGTACTTC. Its translation is CASSPDTQETQYF.

The count of this clone is one. The rearrangement joins TRBV7-2 to TRBJ1-2; 11 bases match TRBD1. V dropped 3 bases and J dropped 4; count of bases not matched to a gene: 7. The V gene's germline CDR1 is SGHTA and CDR2 FQGNSA. The CDR3 is made up of 16 amino acids. CDR3 residues: CASSFQGGTGGYGYTF. The CDR3 DNA reads as TGTGCCAGCAGCTTCCAAGGGGGGACAGGGGGCTATGGCTACACCTTC.